One sample yielded the 26 T cell receptor beta chains listed below, sequenced in a study of blood T cell repertoires in COVID-19. Clones were read by immunoSEQ multiplex PCR, and TCRdb kept only the in-frame ones, dropping some. The data hold over 100,000 clones, with about 85% observed a single time. The sequencing input was peripheral blood. These receptor sequences come from an older man with acute or convalescent COVID-19.

J is TRBJ2-2 and V is TRBV3-1 (or the pseudogene TRBV3-2); possibly TRBD2 for D (6 bases). V was clipped by 2 bases and J by 6 bases, with 16 bases between them. The CDR3 has 16 residues. Germline V gives CDR1 LGHDT, CDR2 YNNKEL (reference sequence). The CDR3 bases are TGTGCCAGCAGCCAATCCCGCCCGACTAGTCCCGGGGAGCTGTTTTTT. Its protein is CASSQSRPTSPGELFF.

CDR3 DNA sequence: TGTGCCAGTATAGGACTAGCGGGAGGGGGGACGCAGTATTTT. Translation gives CASIGLAGGGTQYF. This chain uses TRBV19 with TRBJ2-3; 15 bases map to TRBD2. The germline V gene encodes CDR1 LNHDA and CDR2 SQIVND (reference sequence). V gave up 7 bases and J gave up 9 bases; unmatched junction bases: 5. The CDR3 extends over 14 amino acids.

This clone was picked up one time. The V call is TRBV19, the J call TRBJ1-2; 8 positions agree with TRBD1. This CDR3 spans 16 amino acids. Germline V CDR1 and CDR2: LNHDA, SQIVND (reference sequence). Trimming at V came to 5 bases and at J to 7 bases, leaving 15 bases not matched to a gene. The CDR3 DNA sequence: TGTGCCAGTAGTCCGCTAGGGACAGGAATAAGCGGTGGCTACACCTTC. Translated: CASSPLGTGISGGYTF.

This chain connects TRBV11-2 to TRBJ2-3; no reliable D call. V was clipped by 9 bases and J by 0 bases, with 19 bases between them. Germline CDR1 is SGHAT and CDR2 is FQNNGV. This CDR3 contains 16 residues. The CDR3 spells CASRPQLLLSTDTQYF. The CDR3 bases are TGTGCCAGTAGACCGCAGCTACTACTTAGCACAGATACGCAGTATTTT. The full variable domain, its missing parts supplied by reference TRBV11-2 and TRBJ2-3, is EAGVAQSPRYKIIEKRQSVAFWCNPISGHATLYWYQQILGQGPKLLIQFQNNGVVDDSQLPKDRFSAERLKGVDSTLKIQPAKLEDSAVYLCASRPQLLLSTDTQYFGPGTRLTVL.

This chain connects TRBV5-4 to TRBJ2-1, with 7 nucleotides matching TRBD1. With V trimmed by 0 bases and J by 6 bases, 3 bases remained unmatched. Germline CDR1 and CDR2: SGHNT and YYREEE (reference sequence). The CDR3 runs to 14 residues. The CDR3 region has the DNA TGTGCCAGCAGCTTGGCAGGGGGAACCAATGAGCAGTTCTTC. Its protein product is CASSLAGGTNEQFF.

This chain connects TRBV15 to TRBJ1-4, with 12 bases aligning to TRBD1. The V and J ends lost 0 bases and 7 bases, in that order; junction bases with no gene match: 9. Germline-derived CDR1 and CDR2 are LNHNV and YYDKDF (reference sequence). The CDR3 spans 18 residues. Here the CDR3 DNA reads TGTGCCACCAGCAGAGATAAGGGGACAGGGGGCAATGGTGAAAAACTGTTTTTT. It is translated as CATSRDKGTGGNGEKLFF.

The chain is built from TRBV29-1 and TRBJ1-2; D is perhaps TRBD1 (5 bases). Deletions cut 3 bases from V and 4 bases from J, with 15 bases between. This CDR3 comprises 14 residues. The germline V gene encodes CDR1 SQVTM and CDR2 ANQGSEA. CDR3 in amino acids: CSVEDGGFVYGYTF. The CDR3 nucleotides are TGCAGCGTTGAGGACGGGGGATTCGTCTATGGCTACACCTTC.

V and J are TRBV18 and TRBJ2-5; the match to TRBD1 covers 10 bases. The V gene end was trimmed by 3 bases and the J gene end by 5 bases; junction bases not matched to a gene: 9. Germline values: CDR1 KGHSH, CDR2 LQKENI. The CDR3 is made up of 16 amino acids. As DNA, the CDR3 is TGTGCCAGCTCACCGGGACAGGGGCAAGCAGGGGAGACCCAGTACTTC. Residues: CASSPGQGQAGETQYF.

The V call is TRBV7-2, the J call TRBJ1-1; D gene ambiguous. V dropped 3 bases and J dropped 2 bases, with 4 bases sitting between them. Looked up from germline, CDR1 is SGHTA and CDR2 is FQGNSA. CDR3 length equals 12 residues. The CDR3 DNA follows: TGTGCCAGCAGCTTCTTTAACACTGAAGCTTTCTTT. This sequence encodes CASSFFNTEAFF.

The V call is TRBV29-1, the J call TRBJ1-1, with 7 bases that match TRBD1. This CDR3 has 13 residues. With V trimmed by 5 bases and J by 0 bases, 3 bases remained unmatched. The germline CDR1 and CDR2 sequences are SQVTM and ANQGSEA. The CDR3 bases are TGCAGCGTTTTGGACAGGTTGAACACTGAAGCTTTCTTT. Its translation: CSVLDRLNTEAFF. The full variable domain, rest sourced from reference TRBV29-1 and TRBJ1-1, is SAVISQKPSRDICQRGTSLTIQCQVDSQVTMMFWYRQQPGQSLTLIATANQGSEATYESGFVIDKFPISRPNLTFSTLTVSNMSPEDSSIYLCSVLDRLNTEAFFGQGTRLTVV.

The chain is built from TRBV7-9 and TRBJ2-4, with TRBD2 matching over 7 bases. There are 14 residues in the CDR3. After removal of 5 bases from V and 7 bases from J, the junction contained 8 bases not matched to a gene. Germline CDR1 SEHNR, CDR2 FQNEAQ (reference sequence). CDR3 DNA sequence: TGTGCCAGCAGCCCAGAGGGAGGGGTTAACATTCAGTACTTC. It yields the protein CASSPEGGVNIQYF.

In this sample, this clone turned up once. The chain couples TRBV6-5 to TRBJ1-2, with 10 bases identical to TRBD1. With 2 bases clipped from V and 7 bases from J, the junction kept 7 bases outside the gene matches. Germline V CDR1 and CDR2: MNHEY, SVGAGI. The CDR3 is 15 amino acids. Here the CDR3 DNA reads TGTGCCAGCAGTTACGGGACAGGGGAGTTTGGTGGCTACACCTTC. Encoded protein: CASSYGTGEFGGYTF.

The chain combines TRBV10-3 with TRBJ2-7, with a possible D match to TRBD1 (5 bases). Germline CDR1 ENHRY, CDR2 SYGVKD. The V gene lost 6 bases and the J gene lost 5 bases, with 20 bases spanning the gap. This CDR3 contains 15 residues. The CDR3 DNA is TGTGCCATCAGCCCGAGTGCAGGGAAGAACGACGAGCAGTACTTC. Translating gives CAISPSAGKNDEQYF.

This rearrangement joins TRBV27 to TRBJ1-2; 9 bases align to TRBD1. This CDR3 is 15 amino acids long. V lost 5 bases to trimming and J lost 4 bases; unmatched junction nucleotides: 8. Per the germline V gene, CDR1 is MNHEY and CDR2 is SMNVEV (reference sequence). CDR3 DNA: TGTGCCAGCAGTGAAAAATGGACAGGGGTCTATGGCTACACCTTC. Its translation: CASSEKWTGVYGYTF.

J is TRBJ2-6 and V is TRBV28; D unclear. Germline CDR1 is MDHEN and CDR2 is SYDVKM. The germline V and J ends were trimmed by 3 bases and 2 bases, with 11 bases remaining between them. CDR3 size: 16 residues. The CDR3 reads CASSFHAKAGANVLTF. Written as DNA, the CDR3 is TGTGCCAGCAGTTTTCATGCGAAAGCTGGGGCCAACGTCCTGACTTTC.

V is TRBV27 and J is TRBJ1-4; 8 bases fit TRBD1. The CDR3 consists of 13 residues. Losses at the gene ends were 7 bases for V and 8 bases for J; bases not matched to a gene: 6. CDR1 and CDR2 from the germline V gene are MNHEY and SMNVEV (reference sequence). The CDR3 coding sequence is TGTGCCAGCACGGGACAGGCAGGAGAAAAACTGTTTTTT. Translation: CASTGQAGEKLFF.

This clone was observed a few times. V is TRBV25-1 and J is TRBJ1-1; 7 bases fit TRBD1. This CDR3 contains 13 residues. V was clipped by 6 bases and J by 1 base; unmatched bases: 2. Looked up from germline, CDR1 is MGHDK and CDR2 is SYGVNS. CDR3 sequence reads: CASRRQGNTEAFF. The CDR3 DNA reads TGTGCCAGCAGGAGACAGGGGAACACTGAAGCTTTCTTT.

V and J are TRBV2 and TRBJ2-3, with D possibly TRBD1 on 5 matching bases. The CDR3 extends over 14 amino acids. The V gene lost 7 bases and the J gene lost 2 bases, with 13 bases spanning the gap. Germline lookup yields CDR1 SNHLY and CDR2 FYNNEI. In DNA, the CDR3 is TGTGCCAGCAATAAGGCAGGGTCCACAGATACGCAGTATTTT. Residues: CASNKAGSTDTQYF.

CDR3 in amino acids: CASSYPGGSGGYTF. The CDR3, as DNA: TGTGCCAGCAGTTACCCCGGCGGGAGTGGCGGCTACACCTTC. This chain connects TRBV6-2 or TRBV6-3 to TRBJ1-2, with no clear D. CDR1 is MNHEY and CDR2 is SVGEGT in the germline V gene. V gave up 2 bases and J gave up 8 bases, with 15 bases separating them. CDR3 length: 14 amino acids.

This clone appeared a few times. The chain joins TRBV7-8 to TRBJ1-1, with D tentatively TRBD1 (5 bases). In germline, CDR1 is SGHVS, CDR2 FQNEAQ. Trimming left V 5 bases short and J 0 bases short, with 16 bases between. This CDR3 spans 16 amino acids. The CDR3 DNA sequence: TGTGCCAGCAGCCTACCGACAGACAGTCTGAACACTGAAGCTTTCTTT. This sequence encodes CASSLPTDSLNTEAFF.

This clone was seen only a few times. The chain employs TRBV2 and TRBJ2-5, with TRBD1 matching over 9 bases. This CDR3 is 14 amino acids long. Trimming took 5 bases from V and 1 from J; bases not matched to a gene: 2. CDR1 and CDR2 (germline): SNHLY, FYNNEI. CDR3 sequence reads: CASSRDRAQETQYF. In DNA, the CDR3 is TGTGCCAGCAGTAGGGACAGGGCCCAAGAGACCCAGTACTTC.

The V call is TRBV7-2, the J call TRBJ2-5, with D unclear. Per the germline V gene, CDR1 is SGHTA and CDR2 is FQGNSA. This CDR3 is built from 14 residues. The V end was cut by 1 base, the J end by 9 bases, with 15 bases between. CDR3 bases: TGTGCCAGCAGCTTAGAACTGTTTTTAGTGGCCCAGTACTTC. Translated, it gives CASSLELFLVAQYF.

This chain links TRBV27 with TRBJ2-7, with 7 bases fitting TRBD1. V lost 5 bases, J lost 1 base, and 8 bases stayed unmatched. Germline values: CDR1 MNHEY, CDR2 SMNVEV (reference sequence). The CDR3 loop spans 15 amino acids. CDR3 protein: CASSETGIVSYEQYF. The CDR3 DNA reads as TGTGCCAGCAGTGAGACAGGGATAGTTTCCTACGAGCAGTACTTC.

J is TRBJ1-1 and V is TRBV11-2; D is possibly TRBD1 (5 bases). The germline V gene encodes CDR1 SGHAT and CDR2 FQNNGV. This CDR3 contains 13 residues. V was clipped by 1 base and J by 4 bases, with 7 bases between them. Here the CDR3 reads CASSLGRGTEAFF. CDR3 sequence (DNA): TGTGCCAGCAGCTTAGGGAGGGGCACTGAAGCTTTCTTT.

The chain uses TRBV27 and TRBJ1-2, with D possibly TRBD1 on 5 matching bases. Trimming pared 3 bases from V and 8 bases from J, leaving 16 bases between. This CDR3 contains 14 residues. Looked up from germline, CDR1 is MNHEY and CDR2 is SMNVEV (reference sequence). The CDR3 reads CASSFEGASGGYTF. The CDR3 DNA reads as TGTGCCAGCAGTTTTGAAGGGGCATCAGGCGGCTACACCTTC.

The chain employs TRBV27 and TRBJ2-2; D is perhaps TRBD2 (6 bases). V lost 8 bases and J 8 bases, leaving 18 bases between the germline ends. The V gene's germline CDR1 is MNHEY and CDR2 SMNVEV (reference sequence). The CDR3 covers 14 residues. The CDR3 protein is CASGGLTLGGELFF. The CDR3 nucleotides read TGTGCCAGCGGGGGACTGACCCTGGGTGGGGAGCTGTTTTTT.